One sample yielded the 32 T cell receptor beta chains listed below, sequenced in a study of T cell responses to AZD1222 COVID-19 vaccine. The assay was immunoSEQ multiplex PCR, and TCRdb's table has in-frame clones only and misses some. In the table there are 100,000 to 150,000 clones, roughly 92% of which are singletons. Sequences were derived from peripheral blood, sampled 28 days after the second AZD1222 dose. The receptors derive from an adult who received the AZD1222 COVID-19 vaccine.

CDR3 sequence: CASSFETGESGYTF. In DNA, the CDR3 is TGTGCCAGCAGTTTCGAGACAGGGGAATCTGGCTACACCTTC. V is TRBV28 and J is TRBJ1-2, with 8 bases fitting TRBD1. CDR1 and CDR2 from the germline V gene are MDHEN and SYDVKM. J lost 7 bases, V lost 3 bases, and 7 bases had no gene match. This CDR3 comprises 14 residues.

This sequence joins TRBV6-6 and TRBJ1-5; 7 nucleotides agree with TRBD1. V dropped 2 bases and J dropped 6; count of bases not matched to a gene: 7. The CDR3 covers 15 residues. Germline assignment: CDR1 MNHNY and CDR2 SVGAGI (reference sequence). The CDR3 sequence: CASSYTTGEGQPQHF. Here the CDR3 DNA reads TGTGCCAGCAGTTACACCACAGGGGAAGGTCAGCCCCAGCATTTT.

The V and J genes are TRBV7-2 and TRBJ1-2; a weak D match, TRBD1 (5 bases). Per germline, CDR1 SGHTA and CDR2 FQGNSA. This CDR3 region has 13 residues. V shed 5 bases and J shed 6 bases, with 13 bases lying between them. The chain's CDR3 is CASSMPGLNGYTF. DNA of the CDR3: TGTGCCAGCAGCATGCCGGGACTTAATGGCTACACCTTC.

This chain connects TRBV19 to TRBJ2-4; unclear D gene. The V end was cut by 10 bases, the J end by 6 bases, with 16 bases between. The germline V gene has CDR1 LNHDA and CDR2 SQIVND (reference sequence). The CDR3 sequence is 13 residues long. The CDR3 sequence is CATTGPWGNIQYF. CDR3 bases: TGTGCCACAACTGGGCCCTGGGGAAACATTCAGTACTTC. Complete variable domain (other parts from reference TRBV19 and TRBJ2-4): DGGITQSPKYLFRKEGQNVTLSCEQNLNHDAMYWYRQDPGQGLRLIYYSQIVNDFQKGDIAEGYSVSREKKESFPLTVTSAQKNPTAFYLCATTGPWGNIQYFGAGTRLSVL.

This clone has just one count. This chain links TRBV7-2 with TRBJ2-2, with 9 nucleotides matching TRBD1. The CDR3 has 18 amino acids. The V and J ends lost 6 bases and 1 base, in that order; junction bases with no gene match: 12. Germline CDR1 is SGHTA and CDR2 is FQGNSA. This chain's CDR3 is CASSSTGTGSRNTGELFF. In DNA, the CDR3 is TGTGCCAGCAGTTCTACCGGGACAGGGTCCCGGAACACCGGGGAGCTGTTTTTT.

This chain uses TRBV6-2 or TRBV6-3 with TRBJ2-7, with D perhaps TRBD1 (5 bases). Germline CDR1 is MNHEY and CDR2 is SVGEGT. V lost 1 base and J lost 10, with 8 bases in between. This CDR3 has 11 amino acids. The CDR3 sequence: CASSYFRDQYF. The CDR3 nucleotides read TGTGCCAGCAGTTACTTCAGGGATCAGTACTTC.

J is TRBJ1-5 and V is TRBV5-1; tentatively, D is TRBD1 (5 bases). CDR1 is SGHRS and CDR2 is YFSETQ in the germline V gene. This CDR3 has 13 amino acids. V lost 0 bases and J 5 bases, leaving 6 bases between the germline ends. The CDR3 DNA reads as TGCGCCAGCAGCTTGGCGGGGGATCAGCCCCAGCATTTT. Protein: CASSLAGDQPQHF.

The V gene is TRBV5-1, the J gene TRBJ1-4, with a possible D match to TRBD1 (5 bases). Germline V gene lookup returns CDR1 SGHRS and CDR2 YFSETQ. The CDR3 has 14 amino acids. Trimming shortened V by 2 bases and J by 4 bases, and 9 bases separated the two germline ends. For the CDR3, the DNA is TGCGCCAGCAGCTTCGGACACCTTAATGAAAAACTGTTTTTT. It yields the protein CASSFGHLNEKLFF.

This sequence joins TRBV4-2 and TRBJ2-1, with D perhaps matching TRBD1 (6 bases). Per the germline V gene, CDR1 is LGHNA and CDR2 is YNFKEQ. V lost 0 bases and J 9 bases, leaving 18 bases between the germline ends. The CDR3 totals 16 residues. CDR3 residues: CASSQDLRTGNTEQFF. DNA for the CDR3: TGTGCCAGCAGCCAAGATCTTAGAACAGGGAATACTGAGCAGTTCTTC.

V is TRBV3-1 (or the pseudogene TRBV3-2) and J is TRBJ1-4, with TRBD1 as a possible D gene (6 bases). CDR3 length: 17 amino acids. The V gene's germline CDR1 is LGHDT and CDR2 YNNKEL (reference sequence). Trimming pared 5 bases from V and 10 bases from J, leaving 26 bases between. CDR3 in DNA: TGTGCCAGCAGCTCCGACGGGACGGACCTAGGGGGTGGAAAACTGTTTTTT. Amino acids: CASSSDGTDLGGGKLFF.

This chain links TRBV7-9 with TRBJ1-5; the D gene is possibly TRBD1 (6 bases). The CDR3 is made up of 16 amino acids. The germline CDR1 and CDR2 sequences are SEHNR and FQNEAQ (reference sequence). V lost 5 bases to trimming and J lost 4 bases, with 18 bases between them. CDR3 sequence (DNA): TGTGCCAGCAGCCCGCGGGGTGGCCAGGGGAATCAGCCCCAGCATTTT. This gives the protein CASSPRGGQGNQPQHF.

The chain joins TRBV3-1 (or the pseudogene TRBV3-2) to TRBJ1-2, with 7 bases matching TRBD1. The CDR3 is 20 amino acids. Germline trimming cut 2 bases from V and 2 bases from J; bases unmatched to any gene: 20. Germline V gene data show CDR1 as LGHDT and CDR2 as YNNKEL (reference sequence). CDR3 sequence (DNA): TGTGCCAGCAGCCAAACCCCCGGGGCGCAAAAACAGGGGCCAAACTATGGCTACACCTTC. It encodes CASSQTPGAQKQGPNYGYTF.

The table lists this clone with a count of one. The chain carries TRBV29-1 and TRBJ2-7; D may be TRBD1 or TRBD2 (5 bases each). V lost 0 bases and J lost 2, with 17 bases in between. The CDR3 length is 16 residues. The germline V gene encodes CDR1 SQVTM and CDR2 ANQGSEA. CDR3 in DNA: TGCAGCGTTGAAGATCTTCGGGACCGGGCCGCCTACGAGCAGTACTTC. Encoded protein: CSVEDLRDRAAYEQYF.

The CDR3, as DNA: TGTGCCAGCAGCTTTTCGACATACTCCCGCACAGATACGCAGTATTTT. This gives the protein CASSFSTYSRTDTQYF. The rearrangement joins TRBV11-3 to TRBJ2-3, with unresolved D. Germline V gene sequence: CDR1 SGHNT, CDR2 YENEEA. This CDR3 is 16 amino acids long. The V and J ends lost 3 bases and 1 base respectively, with 14 bases between them.

This clone was counted between two and nine times. This chain joins TRBV27 and TRBJ2-2; D is undetermined. Germline CDR1 is MNHEY and CDR2 is SMNVEV (reference sequence). With 8 bases removed from V and 5 bases from J, the gap between germline ends came to 6 bases. The CDR3 totals 11 residues. CDR3 coding DNA: TGTGCCAGCTCCGGAACCGGGGAGCTGTTTTTT. This sequence encodes CASSGTGELFF.

The chain carries TRBV13 and TRBJ1-1; D unclear. V dropped 2 bases and J dropped 6 bases, with 10 bases sitting between them. The CDR3 spans 13 residues. Per germline, CDR1 PRHDT and CDR2 FYEKMQ (reference sequence). The DNA for the CDR3 is TGTGCCAGCAGCTTACTGAAGAATTCTGAAGCTTTCTTT. It is translated as CASSLLKNSEAFF.

This clone was counted between two and nine times. The chain carries TRBV10-3 and TRBJ2-7; 8 nucleotides match TRBD2. V gave up 3 bases and J gave up 0 bases; unmatched junction bases: 10. From germline, CDR1 is ENHRY and CDR2 SYGVKD. This CDR3 region has 17 residues. CDR3 nucleotide sequence: TGTGCCATCAGTGATACCCCCTTGCGGGAGGCCTCCTACGAGCAGTACTTC. Encoded protein: CAISDTPLREASYEQYF.

The rearrangement links TRBV7-9 to TRBJ1-4, with D possibly being TRBD1 (6 bases). The germline CDR1 and CDR2 sequences are SEHNR and FQNEAQ (reference sequence). The CDR3 is 14 residues long. V was cut by 0 bases and J by 8 bases, with 10 bases left in between. DNA for the CDR3: TGTGCCAGCAGCTTAGCAGGGGGTGGCGAAAAACTGTTTTTT. Translated: CASSLAGGGEKLFF.

This clone was detected once. This chain links TRBV9 with TRBJ2-1, with D perhaps TRBD1 or TRBD2 (5 bases each). Per germline, CDR1 SGDLS and CDR2 YYNGEE. This CDR3 comprises 15 residues. Deletions cut 3 bases from V and 3 bases from J, with 13 bases between. The CDR3 here is CASSAGTSVYNEQFF. CDR3 coding DNA: TGTGCCAGCAGCGCCGGGACGTCGGTCTACAATGAGCAGTTCTTC.

CDR3 nucleotides: TGTGCCTGGAGTGTAAGCAGAGACACTGAAGCTTTCTTT. Translated, it gives CAWSVSRDTEAFF. The rearrangement joins TRBV30 to TRBJ1-1; D not resolved. Germline CDR1 is GTSNPN and CDR2 is SVGIG (reference sequence). The CDR3 extends over 13 amino acids. The ends were cut back, 0 bases at V and 3 bases at J, with 8 bases in the middle.

This chain joins TRBV18 and TRBJ2-1, with TRBD1 matching 12 bases. The junction had 6 bases not matched to a gene; V was cut back by 2 bases and J by 7 bases. The CDR3 is made up of 16 amino acids. CDR1 KGHSH and CDR2 LQKENI come from the germline V gene. CDR3 DNA: TGTGCCAGCTCACCAAGCCGGGACAGGGGGCATAATGAGCAGTTCTTC. Its translation: CASSPSRDRGHNEQFF.

CDR3 in amino acids: CASSPGGIYEQYF. The CDR3 coding sequence is TGTGCCAGCAGCCCAGGGGGAATCTACGAGCAGTACTTC. The rearrangement links TRBV12-3 or TRBV12-4 to TRBJ2-7; 7 bases line up with TRBD1. This CDR3 spans 13 amino acids. Trimming removed 6 bases from V and 3 bases from J; junction bases left unmatched: 5.

The gene calls are TRBV12-3 or TRBV12-4 and TRBJ1-1; D is ambiguous. Between the trimmed V and J ends, which lost 3 bases and 7 bases, there was a span of 9 bases. The CDR3 covers 12 residues. CDR3 nucleotides: TGTGCCAGCAGTTTCGGAATAATTGAAGCTTTCTTT. Amino acid sequence: CASSFGIIEAFF.

The chain uses TRBV6-5 and TRBJ2-1; D ambiguous. The CDR3 is 14 residues long. Between the trimmed V and J ends, which lost 6 bases and 0 bases, there was a span of 9 bases. Per the germline V gene, CDR1 is MNHEY and CDR2 is SVGAGI. DNA of the CDR3: TGTGCCAGCAGGTTGCGGAGCTCCTACAATGAGCAGTTCTTC. Translated, it gives CASRLRSSYNEQFF.

This chain joins TRBV5-1 and TRBJ1-1; 11 bases are a match to TRBD1. Germline-derived CDR1 and CDR2 are SGHRS and YFSETQ. This CDR3 has 15 residues. The ends lost 1 base at V and 3 bases at J; junction bases unmatched: 2. CDR3 loop: CASSLRGQGDTEAFF. The CDR3 DNA sequence: TGCGCCAGCAGCTTGAGGGGACAGGGGGACACTGAAGCTTTCTTT.

This rearrangement joins TRBV7-9 to TRBJ1-6; D is uncertain. CDR1 and CDR2 from the germline V gene are SEHNR and FQNEAQ (reference sequence). The CDR3 totals 15 residues. With 5 bases removed from V and 7 bases from J, the gap between germline ends came to 15 bases. CDR3 sequence reads: CASSATGILNSPLHF. CDR3 nucleotides: TGTGCCAGCAGCGCCACCGGGATACTCAATTCACCCCTCCACTTT.

The chain carries TRBV11-1 and TRBJ1-1; no clear D. The germline gives CDR1 SGHAT, CDR2 FQDESV (reference sequence). V was cut by 3 bases and J by 10 bases, with 15 bases left in between. This CDR3 spans 13 amino acids. DNA for the CDR3: TGTGCCAGCAGCTTGGAGGGCACCAAGGGAGCTTTCTTT. This codes for CASSLEGTKGAFF.

The chain uses TRBV5-1 and TRBJ1-6, with D possibly TRBD1 on 5 matching bases. The CDR3 consists of 17 residues. Trimming stripped 1 base from V and 10 bases from J, with 21 bases between. Germline V lookup: CDR1 SGHRS, CDR2 YFSETQ. This chain's CDR3 is CASSLISIGETESPLHF. DNA for the CDR3: TGCGCCAGCAGCTTGATATCTATAGGGGAAACAGAATCACCCCTCCACTTT. Using reference TRBV5-1 and TRBJ1-6 for the parts outside the CDR3, the full variable domain is KAGVTQTPRYLIKTRGQQVTLSCSPISGHRSVSWYQQTPGQGLQFLFEYFSETQRNKGNFPGRFSGRQFSNSRSEMNVSTLELGDSALYLCASSLISIGETESPLHFGNGTRLTVT.

CDR3 DNA sequence: TGTGCCAGCAGCAAAGTGAGGGTAGTTCACTATGGCTACACCTTC. Translating it yields CASSKVRVVHYGYTF. The gene calls are TRBV21-1 and TRBJ1-2. TRBV21-1 is shown as a pseudogene. CDR3 length: 15 amino acids.

The V and J genes are TRBV4-3 and TRBJ1-1; no reliable D call. From germline, CDR1 is LGHNA and CDR2 YSLEER. CDR3 length: 15 residues. V was pared by 1 base and J by 0 bases, with 9 bases between. The CDR3 sequence: CASSQGLQMNTEAFF. CDR3 DNA sequence: TGCGCCAGCAGCCAAGGGCTTCAGATGAACACTGAAGCTTTCTTT.

The chain links TRBV11-3 to TRBJ2-3; 7 nucleotides align to TRBD1. Germline assignment: CDR1 SGHNT and CDR2 YENEEA. V was clipped by 5 bases and J by 2 bases; unmatched bases: 7. This CDR3 spans 15 amino acids. For the CDR3, the DNA is TGTGCCAGCAGCCTCAGACAGGGTGCCACAGATACGCAGTATTTT. Its protein is CASSLRQGATDTQYF.

The V call is TRBV7-9, the J call TRBJ1-1; D is undetermined. CDR1 SEHNR and CDR2 FQNEAQ come from the germline V gene (reference sequence). This CDR3 is built from 14 residues. Trimming stripped 5 bases from V and 1 base from J, with 11 bases between. CDR3 coding DNA: TGTGCCAGCAGCCCTCAAATGGGGAACACTGAAGCTTTCTTT. This encodes CASSPQMGNTEAFF.